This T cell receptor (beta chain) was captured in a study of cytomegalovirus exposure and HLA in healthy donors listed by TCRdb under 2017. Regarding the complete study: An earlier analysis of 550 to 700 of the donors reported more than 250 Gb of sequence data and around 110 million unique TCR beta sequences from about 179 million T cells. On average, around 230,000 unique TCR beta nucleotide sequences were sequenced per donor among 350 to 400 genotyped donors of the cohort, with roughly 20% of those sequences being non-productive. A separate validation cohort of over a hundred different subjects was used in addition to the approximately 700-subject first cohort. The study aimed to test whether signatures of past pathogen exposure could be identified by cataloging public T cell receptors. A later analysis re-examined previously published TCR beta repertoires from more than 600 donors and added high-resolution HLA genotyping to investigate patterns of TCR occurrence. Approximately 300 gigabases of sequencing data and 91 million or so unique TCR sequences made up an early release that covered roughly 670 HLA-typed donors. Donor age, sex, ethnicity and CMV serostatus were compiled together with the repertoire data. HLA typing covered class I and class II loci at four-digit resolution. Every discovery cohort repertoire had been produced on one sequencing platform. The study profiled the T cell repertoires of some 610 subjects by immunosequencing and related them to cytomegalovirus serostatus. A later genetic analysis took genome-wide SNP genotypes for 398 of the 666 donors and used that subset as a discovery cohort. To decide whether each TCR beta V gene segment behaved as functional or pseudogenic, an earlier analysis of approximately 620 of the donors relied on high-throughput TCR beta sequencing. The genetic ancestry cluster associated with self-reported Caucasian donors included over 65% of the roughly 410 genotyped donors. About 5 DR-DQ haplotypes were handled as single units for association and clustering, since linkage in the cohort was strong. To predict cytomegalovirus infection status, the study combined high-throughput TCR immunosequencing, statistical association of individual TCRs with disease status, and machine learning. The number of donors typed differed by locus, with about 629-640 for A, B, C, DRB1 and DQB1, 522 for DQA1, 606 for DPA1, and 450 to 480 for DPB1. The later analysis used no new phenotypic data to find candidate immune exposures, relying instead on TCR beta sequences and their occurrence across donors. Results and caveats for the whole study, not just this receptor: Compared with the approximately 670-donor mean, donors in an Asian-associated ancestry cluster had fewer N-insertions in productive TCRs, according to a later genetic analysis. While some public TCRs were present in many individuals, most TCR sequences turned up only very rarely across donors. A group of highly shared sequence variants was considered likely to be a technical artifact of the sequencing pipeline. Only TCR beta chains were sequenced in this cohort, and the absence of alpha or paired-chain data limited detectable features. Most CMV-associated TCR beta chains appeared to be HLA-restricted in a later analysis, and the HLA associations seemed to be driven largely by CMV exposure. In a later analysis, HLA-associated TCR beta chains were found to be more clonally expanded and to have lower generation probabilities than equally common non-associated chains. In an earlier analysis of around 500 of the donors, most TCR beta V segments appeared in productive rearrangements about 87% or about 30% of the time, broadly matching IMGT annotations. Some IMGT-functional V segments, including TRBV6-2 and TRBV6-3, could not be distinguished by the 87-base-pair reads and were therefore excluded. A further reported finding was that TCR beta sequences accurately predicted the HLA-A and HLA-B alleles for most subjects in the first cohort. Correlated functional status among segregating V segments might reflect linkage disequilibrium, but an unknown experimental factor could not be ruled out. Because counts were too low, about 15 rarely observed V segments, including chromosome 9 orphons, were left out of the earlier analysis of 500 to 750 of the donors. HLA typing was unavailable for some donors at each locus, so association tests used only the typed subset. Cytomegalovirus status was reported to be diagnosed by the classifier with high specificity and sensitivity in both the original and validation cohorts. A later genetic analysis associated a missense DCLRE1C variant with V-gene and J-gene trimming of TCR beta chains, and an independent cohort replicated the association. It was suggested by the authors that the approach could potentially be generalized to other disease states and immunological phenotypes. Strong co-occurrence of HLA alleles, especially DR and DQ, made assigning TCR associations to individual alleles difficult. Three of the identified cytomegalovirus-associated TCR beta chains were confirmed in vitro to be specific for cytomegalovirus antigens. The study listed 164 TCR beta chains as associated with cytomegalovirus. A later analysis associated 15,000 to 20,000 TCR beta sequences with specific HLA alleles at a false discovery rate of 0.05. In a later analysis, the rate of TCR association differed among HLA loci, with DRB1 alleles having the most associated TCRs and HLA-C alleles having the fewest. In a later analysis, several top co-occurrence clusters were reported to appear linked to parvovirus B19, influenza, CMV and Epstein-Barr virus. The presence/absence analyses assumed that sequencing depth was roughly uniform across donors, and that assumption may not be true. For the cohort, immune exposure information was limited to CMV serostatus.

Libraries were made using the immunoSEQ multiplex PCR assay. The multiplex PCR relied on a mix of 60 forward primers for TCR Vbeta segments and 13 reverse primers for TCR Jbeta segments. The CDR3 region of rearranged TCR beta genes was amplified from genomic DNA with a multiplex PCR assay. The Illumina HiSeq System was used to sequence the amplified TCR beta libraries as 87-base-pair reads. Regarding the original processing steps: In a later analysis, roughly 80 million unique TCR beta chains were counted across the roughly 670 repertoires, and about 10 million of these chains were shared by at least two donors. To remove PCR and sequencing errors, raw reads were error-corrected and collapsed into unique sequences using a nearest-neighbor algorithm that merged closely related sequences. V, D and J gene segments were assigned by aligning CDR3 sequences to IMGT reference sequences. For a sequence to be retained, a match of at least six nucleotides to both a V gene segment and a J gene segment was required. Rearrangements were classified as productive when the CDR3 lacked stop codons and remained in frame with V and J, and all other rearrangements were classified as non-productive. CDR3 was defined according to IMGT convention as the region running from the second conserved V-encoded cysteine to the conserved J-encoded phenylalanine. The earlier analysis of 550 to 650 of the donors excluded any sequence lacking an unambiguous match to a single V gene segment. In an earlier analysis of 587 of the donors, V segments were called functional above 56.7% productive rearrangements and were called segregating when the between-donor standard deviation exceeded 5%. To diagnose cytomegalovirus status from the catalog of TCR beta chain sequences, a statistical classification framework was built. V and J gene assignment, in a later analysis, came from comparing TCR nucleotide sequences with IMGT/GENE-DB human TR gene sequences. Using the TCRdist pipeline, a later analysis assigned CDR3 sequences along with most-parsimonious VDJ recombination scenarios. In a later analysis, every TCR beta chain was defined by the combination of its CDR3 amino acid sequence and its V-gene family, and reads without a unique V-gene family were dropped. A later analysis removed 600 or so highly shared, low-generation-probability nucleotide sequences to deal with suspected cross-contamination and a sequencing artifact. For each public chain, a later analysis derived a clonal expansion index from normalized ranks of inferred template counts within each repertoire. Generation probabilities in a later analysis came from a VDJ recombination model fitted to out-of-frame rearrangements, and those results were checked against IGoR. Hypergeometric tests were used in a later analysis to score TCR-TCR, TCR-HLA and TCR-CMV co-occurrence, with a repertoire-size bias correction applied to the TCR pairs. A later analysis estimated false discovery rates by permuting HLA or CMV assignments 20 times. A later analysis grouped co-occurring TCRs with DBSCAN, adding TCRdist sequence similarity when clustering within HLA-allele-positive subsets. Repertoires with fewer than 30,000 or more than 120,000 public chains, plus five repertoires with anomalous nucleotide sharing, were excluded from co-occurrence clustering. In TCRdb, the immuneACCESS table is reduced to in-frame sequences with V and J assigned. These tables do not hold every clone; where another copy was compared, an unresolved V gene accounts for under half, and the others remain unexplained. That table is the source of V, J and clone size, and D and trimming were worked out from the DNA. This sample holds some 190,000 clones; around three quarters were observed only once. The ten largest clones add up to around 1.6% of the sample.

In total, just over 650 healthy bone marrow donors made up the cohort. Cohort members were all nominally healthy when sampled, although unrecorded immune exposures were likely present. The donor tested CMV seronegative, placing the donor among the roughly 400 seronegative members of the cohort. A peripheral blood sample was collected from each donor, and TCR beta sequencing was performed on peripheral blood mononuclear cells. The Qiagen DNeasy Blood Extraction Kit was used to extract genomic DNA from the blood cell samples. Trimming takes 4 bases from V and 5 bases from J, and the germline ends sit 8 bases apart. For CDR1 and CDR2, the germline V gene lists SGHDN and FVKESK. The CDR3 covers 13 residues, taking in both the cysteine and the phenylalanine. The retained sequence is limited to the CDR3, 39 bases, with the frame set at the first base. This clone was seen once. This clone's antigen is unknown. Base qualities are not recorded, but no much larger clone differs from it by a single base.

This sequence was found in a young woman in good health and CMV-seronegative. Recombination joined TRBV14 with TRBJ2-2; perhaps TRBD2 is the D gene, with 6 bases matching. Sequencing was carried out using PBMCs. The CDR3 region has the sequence CASSPGLTGELFF. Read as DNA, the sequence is TGTGCCAGCAGCCCGGGACTTACCGGGGAGCTGTTTTTT. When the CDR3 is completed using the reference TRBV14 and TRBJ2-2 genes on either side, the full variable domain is EAGVTQFPSHSVIEKGQTVTLRCDPISGHDNLYWYRRVMGKEIKFLLHFVKESKQDESGMPNNRFLAERTGGTYSTLKVQPAELEDSGVYFCASSPGLTGELFFGEGSRLTVL.